The entry that follows covers one T cell receptor (beta chain) sequence. Its recognized antigen is unknown. No base-level quality is on record; no much larger clone is a single base apart. Each collaborating institution followed its own protocols to collect whole blood in K2EDTA tubes. Collaborator samples were shipped for TCRbeta analysis as frozen whole blood, isolated PBMCs, or DNA extracted from either sample type. V is trimmed back by 4 bases and J by 3 bases, and the junction contains 13 bases that no gene match accounts for. The germline V gene yields KGHDR for CDR1 and SFDVKD for CDR2. From the cysteine through the phenylalanine, the CDR3 covers 17 amino acids. CDR3 DNA is the only sequence kept; it has 51 bases, read in frame from the first base. The data were taken from a study of blood T cell repertoires in COVID-19 (TCRdb year 2020). With respect to the entire study: Samples from collaborators originated in the United States, Italy and Spain and spanned both the acute and convalescent phases of COVID-19. The material from the prospective study consisted of cDNA or gDNA derived from T cells, B-cell-depleted T cells, or PBMCs. The dataset comprised deeply sampled blood TCRbeta repertoires from subjects exposed to, actively infected with, or recovered from COVID-19. The repertoires were released in a freely available public database intended as a resource for research on the immune response to SARS-CoV-2. Samples were obtained from the ongoing ImmuneRACE study (first 160 participants) and from 950 to 1,500 subjects provided by 6 global collaborators. A de-identified subject ID, COVID-19 status, age in years and sex were almost always included in the sample metadata. HLA class I and class II types, where available, came from metadata supplied by the sample provider rather than from assay-based typing. What the research found in general, with its limitations: The quantity of clinical and demographic metadata differed by source and by participant and was supplied without curation.

TCRbeta CDR3 regions were amplified from genomic DNA by means of the immunoSEQ Assay, a bias-controlled multiplex PCR. Per the original workflow: Within the assay, amplification of reference gene primers was used to estimate how many nucleated cells each sample contained. To quantify the absolute abundance of each unique TCRbeta CDR3 rearrangement, sequence reads were collapsed and filtered. For each sample, productive Simpson clonality was calculated as the square root of Simpson's diversity index over productive rearrangements. The source is immuneACCESS, and TCRdb retained only in-frame sequences with V and J called. Part of the clones is not carried over; for the studies checked, unresolved V genes explain less than half of this, and the remainder is unexplained. D and trimming were read from the DNA, whereas the V and J calls and clone size are those reported in that table. Recorded for this sample are 110,000 to 150,000 clones; around 90% of them occurred a single time. Roughly 11% of the sample is in the top ten clones.

This sequence was found in a woman of 80 years or more with acute or convalescent COVID-19. Sequences were obtained from peripheral blood. This sequence uses TRBV24-1 and TRBJ2-7; TRBD2 fits 8 bases in the junction. The nucleotides are TGTGCCACCAGTGACCTACCGGGACTAGGGGGAGGCTACGAGCAGTACTTC. This encodes CATSDLPGLGGGYEQYF.